The clone carrying this T cell receptor beta chain has ten or more counts. The antigen remains unidentified. From the reads, TCRdb called clonotypes with MiXCR, one entry per CDR3 protein. The sample comprises roughly 46,000 distinct CDR3 sequences, roughly an eighth of which are singletons, and 8% to 8.5% rests with the top ten. The data belong to a study of type 1 regulatory T cells. On the study more broadly: An in vitro protocol generated T-allo10, a Tr1-enriched, alloantigen-specific CD4 T cell product.

General study findings and limits: Tr1 cells had a more restricted TCR repertoire than non-Tr1 cells.

The sample consisted of cultured non-Tr1 T cells, either the whole culture or a sorted T cell fraction (not recorded which). This sequence was found in a human donor in good health.

The CDR3 loop reads CASSPPPYNEQFF. As DNA, the CDR3 is TGTGCCAGCAGCCCTCCCCCCTACAATGAGCAGTTCTTC. V and J are TRBV25-1 and TRBJ2-1; D is ambiguous. V lost 6 bases, J lost 2 bases, and 8 bases lay in between. CDR3 length equals 13 residues. Germline CDR1 MGHDK, CDR2 SYGVNS.